This entry is about one TCR beta chain. The antigen is not known. Other DNA sequences in the same sample also yield this CDR3. These data are taken from a study of shared clonotypes between healthy human individuals. General study points: In general, naive subsets displayed greater estimated richness than memory subsets did. The four-donor shared clonotypes exceeded non-shared clonotypes in generation probability, with non-shared ones scoring lower.

The naive CD8 population came from CD45RO-negative cells selected for CCR7, without terminally differentiated effector memory CD45RA+ cells. As processed by the authors: Junction-only sequences produced by ImmunoSEQ had no quality scores, so filtering differed. Only in-frame clones appear in the TCRdb table, and some are missing; sequencing was by immunoSEQ multiplex PCR. V and J calls and clone size follow that table, whereas D and trimming were derived from the DNA. This table holds hundreds of thousands of clones, 95% to 98% found once. The CDR3 is 13 residues long. Germline-derived CDR1 and CDR2 are SGDLS and YYNGEE. V was clipped by 4 bases and J by 0 bases, with 5 bases between them.

The chain carries TRBV9 and TRBJ2-1, with D uncertain. Sample: naive CD8+ T cells sorted from blood. This sequence originates from a man aged 25-45 years in good health. CDR3 DNA sequence: TGTGCCAGCAGCCCGAGCTCCTACAATGAGCAGTTCTTC. Its protein is CASSPSSYNEQFF.